The 16 T cell receptor beta chains in this list originate from one sample, sequenced in a study of T cells after yellow fever vaccination. TCRdb ran MiXCR on the 5' RACE reads and lists one entry per CDR3 protein. The table has about 580,000 distinct CDR3 sequences, less than 20% seen once. Sequencing used PBMCs, obtained 5 days after the first yellow fever vaccination. Receptors were obtained from a man younger than 35 who received the YFV17D yellow fever vaccine.

This clonotype came up a few times. The chain carries TRBV28 and TRBJ2-6; perhaps D is TRBD1 or TRBD2 (5 bases each). Per the germline V gene, CDR1 is MDHEN and CDR2 is SYDVKM. This CDR3 is 18 amino acids long. V lost 6 bases to trimming and J lost 0 bases, with 18 bases between them. The DNA of the CDR3 is TGTGCCAGCAGCATTCCCGCCGGGACCGCCTCTGGGGCCAACGTCCTGACTTTC. This sequence encodes CASSIPAGTASGANVLTF.

The V gene is TRBV6-1, the J gene TRBJ1-1, with 9 bases aligning to TRBD1. Trimming took 6 bases from V and 3 from J; bases not matched to a gene: 8. The germline V gene has CDR1 MNHNS and CDR2 SASEGT. This CDR3 contains 15 residues. CDR3 amino acids: CASSKQGAWDTEAFF. Here the CDR3 DNA reads TGTGCCAGCAGCAAACAGGGGGCCTGGGACACTGAAGCTTTCTTT.

This clonotype was seen only a few times. The J gene is TRBJ2-2, the V gene TRBV4-1, with 7 bases identical to TRBD2. V was pared by 2 bases and J by 12 bases, with 3 bases of the junction left unmatched. Germline V gives CDR1 MGHRA, CDR2 YSYEKL. The CDR3 covers 12 residues. The CDR3 DNA sequence: TGCGCCAGCAGCCAACGGGGGGTTAAGCTGTTTTTT. It is translated as CASSQRGVKLFF.

The V and J genes are TRBV7-2 and TRBJ2-7; no firm D call. The CDR3 loop spans 14 amino acids. Trimming stripped 8 bases from V and 2 bases from J, with 16 bases between. Germline V gene sequence: CDR1 SGHTA, CDR2 FQGNSA. This CDR3 reads CASRPRAAAYEQYF. The DNA of the CDR3 is TGTGCCAGCCGGCCCCGGGCTGCGGCCTACGAGCAGTACTTC.

V usage is TRBV20-1 and J usage is TRBJ1-2, with 9 bases that match TRBD1. The trim removed 4 bases at V and 10 bases at J, leaving 13 bases unmatched. The length of the CDR3 is 14 residues. Germline V gives CDR1 DFQATT, CDR2 SNEGSKA (reference sequence). The CDR3 bases are TGCAGTGCTAAATTCTTAGGACAGGGGAGCGACTACACCTTC. Protein: CSAKFLGQGSDYTF.

This clonotype has a handful of counts. The chain carries TRBV7-9 and TRBJ2-3, with 7 bases identical to TRBD1. The CDR3 covers 16 residues. The germline CDR1 and CDR2 sequences are SEHNR and FQNEAQ (reference sequence). V trimming: 3 bases; J trimming: 2 bases; junction bases outside the gene matches: 8. The CDR3 spells CASSLYRTGPTDTQYF. CDR3 coding DNA: TGTGCCAGCAGCTTGTATCGGACAGGCCCCACAGATACGCAGTATTTT.

This clonotype was observed a few times. The chain carries TRBV18 and TRBJ1-1, with D perhaps TRBD1 (6 bases). Germline values: CDR1 KGHSH, CDR2 LQKENI. Trimming cost V 6 bases and J 3 bases, with 14 bases left between them. CDR3 size: 14 residues. In DNA form, the CDR3 reads TGTGCCAGCTCCTCCTCCGAGGGGGACACTGAAGCTTTCTTT. Translation: CASSSSEGDTEAFF.

The CDR3 DNA follows: TGTGCCAGCAGTTACGAGCGGGGGGCCTACAATGAGCAGTTCTTC. Encoded protein: CASSYERGAYNEQFF. V and J are TRBV6-5 and TRBJ2-1; 9 nucleotides agree with TRBD2. The CDR3 consists of 15 residues. Looked up from germline, CDR1 is MNHEY and CDR2 is SVGAGI. After removal of 2 bases from V and 2 bases from J, the junction contained 1 base not matched to a gene.

This chain uses TRBV5-5 with TRBJ1-1, with D uncertain. CDR1 and CDR2 (germline): SGHKS, YYEKEE (reference sequence). The CDR3 has 13 amino acids. The V gene lost 4 bases and the J gene lost 5 bases, with 12 bases spanning the gap. CDR3 in DNA: TGTGCCAGCAGCGGGCGGGTGAGGACTGAAGCTTTCTTT. Translation: CASSGRVRTEAFF.

This chain connects TRBV28 to TRBJ2-5; D gene ambiguous. Between the trimmed V and J ends, which lost 5 bases and 5 bases, there was a span of 18 bases. CDR1 is MDHEN and CDR2 is SYDVKM in the germline V gene. This CDR3 region has 15 residues. The CDR3 is CASSPHRFPEETQYF. DNA for the CDR3: TGTGCCAGCAGTCCCCACCGCTTTCCGGAGGAGACCCAGTACTTC. Drawing the rest from reference TRBV28 and TRBJ2-5, the complete variable domain is DVKVTQSSRYLVKRTGEKVFLECVQDMDHENMFWYRQDPGLGLRLIYFSYDVKMKEKGDIPEGYSVSREKKERFSLILESASTNQTSMYLCASSPHRFPEETQYFGPGTRLLVL.

This rearrangement joins TRBV5-1 to TRBJ2-2, with D perhaps TRBD1 or TRBD2 (5 bases each). CDR1 is SGHRS and CDR2 is YFSETQ in the germline V gene. Trimming took 3 bases from V and 3 from J, leaving 12 bases between them. The CDR3 consists of 15 residues. The CDR3 sequence is CASSSSGTHTGELFF. As DNA, the CDR3 is TGCGCCAGCAGCTCTTCCGGGACGCACACCGGGGAGCTGTTTTTT.

This chain uses TRBV7-6 with TRBJ2-5; tentative D call: TRBD2 (6 bases). Germline V gene lookup returns CDR1 SGHVS and CDR2 FNYEAQ. Deletions cut 5 bases from V and 5 bases from J, with 12 bases between. The CDR3 spans 13 residues. The CDR3 here is CASSISGLETQYF. The CDR3 DNA is TGTGCCAGCAGCATTAGCGGCCTGGAGACCCAGTACTTC.

There are a few counts of this clonotype. The chain uses TRBV6-2 or TRBV6-3 and TRBJ2-2, with 8 bases matching TRBD2. J gave up 0 bases and V 5 bases, and 5 bases lay outside the gene matches. The CDR3 totals 16 residues. CDR1 is MNHEY and CDR2 is SVGEGT in the germline V gene. CDR3 amino acids: CASSQEAGANTGELFF. The CDR3 DNA sequence: TGTGCCAGCAGTCAAGAAGCGGGGGCGAACACCGGGGAGCTGTTTTTT.

A single count supports this clonotype. The chain employs TRBV7-9 and TRBJ2-6; D unresolved. Germline CDR1 reads SEHNR; CDR2 reads FQNEAQ (reference sequence). The germline V and J ends were trimmed by 5 bases and 1 base, with 15 bases remaining between them. The CDR3 is 17 residues long. This CDR3 reads CASSLPPGRSGANVLTF. Here the CDR3 DNA reads TGTGCCAGCAGCCTTCCCCCAGGCCGGTCTGGGGCCAACGTCCTGACTTTC.

This clonotype was counted only a few times. This chain links TRBV12-3 or TRBV12-4 with TRBJ1-2; unclear D gene. CDR3 length: 12 amino acids. The V end lost 5 bases, the J end lost 6 bases, and 10 bases lay between the germline ends. The CDR3 loop is CASSPHLNGYTF. The CDR3 DNA reads TGTGCCAGCAGTCCCCACCTTAATGGCTACACCTTC.

This chain links TRBV19 with TRBJ2-7, with 8 nucleotides matching TRBD2. The V gene end was trimmed by 7 bases and the J gene end by 4 bases; junction bases not matched to a gene: 9. Germline V gives CDR1 LNHDA, CDR2 SQIVND (reference sequence). This CDR3 region has 14 residues. The CDR3 reads CASTRGGMDYEQYV. The DNA for the CDR3 is TGTGCCAGTACTCGGGGGGGGATGGATTACGAGCAGTACGTC.